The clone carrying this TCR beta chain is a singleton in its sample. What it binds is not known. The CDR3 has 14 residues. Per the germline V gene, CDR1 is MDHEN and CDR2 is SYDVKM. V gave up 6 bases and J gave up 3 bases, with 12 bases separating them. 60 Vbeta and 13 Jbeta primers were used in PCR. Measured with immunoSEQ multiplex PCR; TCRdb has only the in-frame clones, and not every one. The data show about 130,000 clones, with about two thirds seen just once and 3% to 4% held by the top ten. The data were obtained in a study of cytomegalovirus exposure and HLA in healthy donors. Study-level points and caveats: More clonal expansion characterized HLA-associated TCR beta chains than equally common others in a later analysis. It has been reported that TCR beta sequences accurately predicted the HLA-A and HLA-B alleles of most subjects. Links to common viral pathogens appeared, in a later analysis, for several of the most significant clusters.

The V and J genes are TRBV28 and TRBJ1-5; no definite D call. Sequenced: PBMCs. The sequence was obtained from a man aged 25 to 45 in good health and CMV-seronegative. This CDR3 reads CASRPPRYNQPQHF. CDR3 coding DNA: TGTGCCAGCAGGCCACCCCGGTACAATCAGCCCCAGCATTTT.